Presented here are 30 T cell receptor beta chains from one specimen sequenced in a study of OX40 agonist ivuxolimab in advanced cancers. Produced via immunoSEQ multiplex PCR; TCRdb's table is partial and in-frame only. The sample yields about 53,000 clones, around 90% seen once. The sequences come from CD4+ or CD8+ T cells sorted from blood, collected in a trial of the OX40 agonist ivuxolimab. The source of these receptors is an adult with an advanced solid tumor such as melanoma, head and neck, liver or kidney cancer.

The chain recombines TRBV5-4 with TRBJ2-2; D not resolved. The CDR3 runs 15 residues. Germline V gene data show CDR1 as SGHNT and CDR2 as YYREEE (reference sequence). Trimming shortened V by 1 base and J by 3 bases, and 10 bases separated the two germline ends. CDR3 region: CASSLKAVYTGELFF. In nucleotides, the CDR3 is TGTGCCAGCAGCTTGAAGGCGGTCTACACCGGGGAGCTGTTTTTT.

As DNA, the CDR3 is TGTGCCAGCACCGGCGGGAGTACCAACGAGCAGTACTTC. It is translated as CASTGGSTNEQYF. J is TRBJ2-7 and V is TRBV6-5, with 7 nucleotides matching TRBD2. The germline V gene has CDR1 MNHEY and CDR2 SVGAGI. The CDR3 extends over 13 amino acids. With 7 bases clipped from V and 5 bases from J, the junction kept 8 bases outside the gene matches.

As DNA, the CDR3 is TGTGCCAGCAGTTTTTCATTAGCCAAAAACATTCAGTACTTC. Translated, it gives CASSFSLAKNIQYF. The chain links TRBV27 to TRBJ2-4; D gene uncertain. The germline V gene has CDR1 MNHEY and CDR2 SMNVEV (reference sequence). The CDR3 is 14 amino acids. V lost 3 bases to trimming and J lost 0 bases, with 6 bases between them.

The chain recombines TRBV28 with TRBJ2-1, with 14 bases that match TRBD2. CDR1 is MDHEN, CDR2 SYDVKM, per germline. CDR3 length: 19 amino acids. With 7 bases clipped from V and 5 bases from J, the junction kept 16 bases outside the gene matches. CDR3 amino acids: CASTQIGVPGLAGDNEQFF. The DNA for the CDR3 is TGTGCCAGCACCCAAATTGGGGTTCCGGGACTAGCGGGGGACAATGAGCAGTTCTTC.

This chain joins TRBV28 and TRBJ1-2; D is possibly TRBD1 (6 bases). CDR3 length: 14 amino acids. Trimming removed 1 base at V and 7 bases at J, with 13 bases between. Germline V gene sequence: CDR1 MDHEN, CDR2 SYDVKM. The CDR3 sequence is CASSLSARGVGYTF. Here the CDR3 DNA reads TGTGCCAGCAGTTTATCGGCCAGGGGAGTTGGCTACACCTTC.

The chain combines TRBV2 with TRBJ2-1, with TRBD1 matching 9 bases. V lost 7 bases, J lost 4 bases, and 5 bases stayed unmatched. Germline V lookup: CDR1 SNHLY, CDR2 FYNNEI. This CDR3 spans 14 amino acids. DNA for the CDR3: TGTGCCAGCAAAGGGACAGGGACTTACAATGAGCAGTTCTTC. Translated: CASKGTGTYNEQFF.

The chain carries TRBV2 and TRBJ1-3; tentative D call: TRBD1 (5 bases). In germline, CDR1 is SNHLY, CDR2 FYNNEI. The CDR3 is 13 amino acids. V shed 9 bases and J shed 2 bases, with 11 bases lying between them. CDR3 residues: CARSLGAGNTIYF. DNA for the CDR3: TGTGCCAGGAGCTTGGGGGCTGGAAACACCATATATTTT. Filled out from reference TRBV2 and TRBJ1-3, the complete variable domain reads EPEVTQTPSHQVTQMGQEVILRCVPISNHLYFYWYRQILGQKVEFLVSFYNNEISEKSEIFDDQFSVERPDGSNFTLKIRSTKLEDSAMYFCARSLGAGNTIYFGEGSWLTVV.

The chain employs TRBV23-1 and TRBJ2-7; D gene unclear. TRBV23-1 is reported as an ORF; its role is uncertain. The V and J ends lost 7 bases and 0 bases respectively, with 4 bases between them. CDR3 length equals 11 residues. The CDR3 DNA sequence: TGCGCCAGCACTAGCTCCTACGAGCAGTACGTC. Protein: CASTSSYEQYV.

This clone was seen only once. The chain couples TRBV5-4 to TRBJ2-1; D is possibly TRBD2 (5 bases). The V end lost 2 bases, the J end lost 7 bases, and 16 bases lay between the germline ends. The germline V gene has CDR1 SGHNT and CDR2 YYREEE (reference sequence). The CDR3 consists of 15 residues. CDR3 protein: CASSFGVPTGNEQFF. In DNA form, the CDR3 reads TGTGCCAGCAGCTTTGGGGTTCCGACGGGGAATGAGCAGTTCTTC.

The chain employs TRBV28 and TRBJ2-1; D might be TRBD1 (6 bases). Germline V gene data show CDR1 as MDHEN and CDR2 as SYDVKM. This CDR3 has 12 amino acids. V lost 6 bases, J lost 6 bases, and 9 bases lay in between. CDR3 in DNA: TGTGCCAGCAGGGGACAAAGCAATGAGCAGTTCTTC. Protein product: CASRGQSNEQFF.

V gene TRBV4-1 combines with J gene TRBJ2-5; D remains unclear. The CDR3 sequence is 14 residues long. V lost 1 base, J lost 1 base, and 7 bases lay in between. Germline CDR1 and CDR2: MGHRA and YSYEKL. In DNA form, the CDR3 reads TGCGCCAGCAGCCAAGTTCCAGCCCAAGAGACCCAGTACTTC. This encodes CASSQVPAQETQYF.

The chain employs TRBV19 and TRBJ2-7, with TRBD2 matching 7 bases. V gave up 1 base and J gave up 0 bases; unmatched junction bases: 9. Germline V gives CDR1 LNHDA, CDR2 SQIVND (reference sequence). The CDR3 has 17 residues. The CDR3 nucleotides read TGTGCCAGTAGTATAGTATTCAGCGGGACCAGCTCCTACGAGCAGTACTTC. This codes for CASSIVFSGTSSYEQYF.

The chain links TRBV6-5 to TRBJ2-2; possible D gene TRBD2, 5 bases. This CDR3 contains 15 residues. Germline CDR1 reads MNHEY; CDR2 reads SVGAGI. The ends were cut back, 2 bases at V and 1 base at J, with 8 bases in the middle. The CDR3: CASSYTGRNTGELFF. The CDR3 DNA sequence: TGTGCCAGCAGTTACACGGGAAGGAACACCGGGGAGCTGTTTTTT.

The chain carries TRBV7-2 and TRBJ1-2; D not resolved. Deletions cut 0 bases from V and 7 bases from J, with 9 bases between. Germline loops: CDR1 SGHTA, CDR2 FQGNSA. The CDR3 spans 13 residues. The CDR3, as DNA: TGTGCCAGCAGCTTAGCGGTAATGGGTGGCTACACCTTC. Its protein is CASSLAVMGGYTF.

The V and J genes are TRBV30 and TRBJ1-1; D gene ambiguous. Germline V CDR1 and CDR2: GTSNPN, SVGIG (reference sequence). CDR3 length: 16 residues. V lost 0 bases, J lost 6 bases, and 20 bases lay in between. CDR3 loop: CAWSVRSLGSGAEAFF. The CDR3 DNA reads as TGTGCCTGGAGTGTACGGAGTCTGGGGAGTGGTGCTGAAGCTTTCTTT.

The V and J genes are TRBV7-9 and TRBJ2-2; D tentatively fits TRBD1 or TRBD2 (5 bases each). Trimming removed 4 bases at V and 4 bases at J, with 16 bases between. In germline, CDR1 is SEHNR, CDR2 FQNEAQ (reference sequence). The CDR3 totals 16 residues. CDR3 in DNA: TGTGCCAGCAGCTCTTCGACGGGGCTCGGCACCGGGGAGCTGTTTTTT. This encodes CASSSSTGLGTGELFF.

The V call is TRBV5-4, the J call TRBJ1-2; D is perhaps TRBD1 (5 bases). The V end was cut by 2 bases, the J end by 1 base, with 12 bases between. Germline V lookup: CDR1 SGHNT, CDR2 YYREEE (reference sequence). This CDR3 is built from 15 residues. CDR3 DNA sequence: TGTGCCAGCAGCTTTGTGGGGGGAGATAACTATGGCTACACCTTC. It encodes CASSFVGGDNYGYTF.

This chain links TRBV9 with TRBJ1-3; D ambiguous. In germline, CDR1 is SGDLS, CDR2 YYNGEE. This CDR3 is 14 amino acids long. V lost 2 bases and J lost 4, with 10 bases in between. CDR3 protein: CASSVGSGGNTIYF. The CDR3 nucleotides are TGTGCCAGCAGCGTCGGCAGTGGCGGAAACACCATATATTTT.

V is TRBV6-6 and J is TRBJ2-2, with TRBD1 identical over 8 bases. The V segment lost 8 bases and the J segment 6 bases; nucleotides outside the gene matches: 2. Germline V gene sequence: CDR1 MNHNY, CDR2 SVGAGI (reference sequence). This CDR3 is built from 12 residues. CDR3 bases: TGTGCCAGCGAACAGGGGGCCGGGGAGCTGTTTTTT. Translated: CASEQGAGELFF.

The chain uses TRBV10-1 and TRBJ1-1; 11 bases match TRBD1. Germline assignment: CDR1 WNHNN and CDR2 SYGVQD (reference sequence). J gave up 2 bases and V 0 bases, and 2 bases lay outside the gene matches. The CDR3 spans 16 residues. CDR3 nucleotides: TGCGCCAGCAGTGAGTCGGGGACAGGGGGAAACACTGAAGCTTTCTTT. Amino acid sequence: CASSESGTGGNTEAFF.

This chain uses TRBV25-1 with TRBJ2-7, with D perhaps matching TRBD1 (5 bases). The germline V gene has CDR1 MGHDK and CDR2 SYGVNS. V lost 1 base, J lost 9 bases, and 19 bases lay in between. The CDR3 length is 15 residues. The CDR3 coding sequence is TGTGCCAGCAGTGAATGGGCAGGGTCAAGCATCTGGCAGTACGTC. This gives the protein CASSEWAGSSIWQYV.

The gene calls are TRBV10-1 and TRBJ2-4; no definite D call. Germline CDR1 WNHNN, CDR2 SYGVQD (reference sequence). The length of the CDR3 is 14 residues. Deletions cut 2 bases from V and 6 bases from J, with 11 bases between. As DNA, the CDR3 is TGCGCCAGCAGTGAGCTTGGCAGAGGAAACATTCAGTACTTC. It translates to CASSELGRGNIQYF.

The chain recombines TRBV6-1 with TRBJ1-6; maybe TRBD1 (5 bases). CDR1 MNHNS and CDR2 SASEGT come from the germline V gene. The CDR3 covers 17 residues. The V end was cut by 0 bases, the J end by 7 bases, with 16 bases between. The CDR3 DNA is TGTGCCAGCAGTGAAGCGACCCCCGGGACGGAAAATTCACCCCTCCACTTT. Amino acid sequence: CASSEATPGTENSPLHF.

This chain uses TRBV9 with TRBJ2-2; tentative D call: TRBD1 (5 bases). Germline assignment: CDR1 SGDLS and CDR2 YYNGEE. This CDR3 has 16 residues. Trimming removed 4 bases from V and 2 bases from J, with 15 bases in between. The CDR3 loop reads CASSPRGKGNTGELFF. The CDR3 nucleotides are TGTGCCAGCAGCCCAAGGGGAAAGGGTAACACCGGGGAGCTGTTTTTT.

This clone was seen only once. The gene calls are TRBV29-1 and TRBJ2-3, with D perhaps matching TRBD1 (5 bases). Trimming removed 3 bases at V and 1 base at J, with 14 bases between. Germline CDR1 reads SQVTM; CDR2 reads ANQGSEA. This CDR3 contains 15 residues. CDR3 DNA sequence: TGCAGCGTTGAGGGGTGGGGCGAGGGCACAGATACGCAGTATTTT. Translating it yields CSVEGWGEGTDTQYF.

This sequence joins TRBV5-4 and TRBJ1-2; tentatively, D is TRBD1 (6 bases). The CDR3 totals 13 residues. Trimming pared 5 bases from V and 6 bases from J, leaving 14 bases between. Germline lookup yields CDR1 SGHNT and CDR2 YYREEE (reference sequence). The CDR3 here is CASRLGGAHGYTF. CDR3 bases: TGTGCCAGCAGACTGGGGGGGGCCCATGGCTACACCTTC. The complete variable domain, with remaining parts taken from reference TRBV5-4 and TRBJ1-2, reads ETGVTQSPTHLIKTRGQQVTLRCSSQSGHNTVSWYQQALGQGPQFIFQYYREEENGRGNFPPRFSGLQFPNYSSELNVNALELDDSALYLCASRLGGAHGYTFGSGTRLTVV.

This sequence joins TRBV5-4 and TRBJ2-1, with 8 bases that match TRBD1. With V trimmed by 7 bases and J by 3 bases, 9 bases remained unmatched. CDR3 length: 15 amino acids. Looked up from germline, CDR1 is SGHNT and CDR2 is YYREEE (reference sequence). The CDR3 sequence: CASATPGQDYNEQFF. The CDR3 DNA is TGTGCCAGCGCTACTCCGGGACAGGACTACAATGAGCAGTTCTTC.

This chain links TRBV13 with TRBJ2-2; 10 positions match TRBD2. The CDR3 sequence is 16 residues long. The V and J ends lost 2 bases and 5 bases, in that order; junction bases with no gene match: 5. Germline V CDR1 and CDR2: PRHDT, FYEKMQ (reference sequence). CDR3: CASSLILAGVTGELFF. In DNA, the CDR3 is TGTGCCAGCAGCTTAATCCTAGCGGGAGTGACCGGGGAGCTGTTTTTT.

This chain connects TRBV4-3 to TRBJ2-1; D unresolved. This CDR3 has 15 residues. Per the germline V gene, CDR1 is LGHNA and CDR2 is YSLEER. Trimming stripped 0 bases from V and 1 base from J, with 7 bases between. This CDR3 is CASSQDIGSYNEQFF. Here the CDR3 DNA reads TGCGCCAGCAGCCAAGATATAGGATCCTACAATGAGCAGTTCTTC.

The CDR3: CASSLAGINEQFF. CDR3 sequence (DNA): TGCGCCAGCAGCTTAGCGGGGATTAATGAGCAGTTCTTC. V gene TRBV5-1 combines with J gene TRBJ2-1; 7 nucleotides match TRBD2. Germline values: CDR1 SGHRS, CDR2 YFSETQ. After removal of 2 bases from V and 7 bases from J, the junction contained 3 bases not matched to a gene. This CDR3 contains 13 residues.